Listed here are 20 T cell receptor beta chains from one sample, sequenced in a study of T-cell reconstitution after alpha-beta-depleted transplantation in children. A library of TCRbeta sequences, prepared with unique molecular identifiers, was generated. MiXCR was run by TCRdb on the PCR reads, yielding one entry per CDR3 protein. Here the sample spans about 16,000 distinct CDR3 sequences, roughly 7.1% being singletons. Source: PBMCs, mostly from graft donor cells, taken 60 days after TCRalphabeta/CD19-depleted stem cell transplant. Every receptor here comes from a boy under two years old who had a stem cell transplant for Wiskott-Aldrich syndrome, so the T cells may come from the graft donor.

This clonotype was seen ten or more times. This rearrangement joins TRBV5-1 to TRBJ2-1; D unclear. V was trimmed by 4 bases and J by 8 bases, leaving 19 bases between them. Germline CDR1 reads SGHRS; CDR2 reads YFSETQ. The CDR3 is 15 amino acids. For the CDR3, the DNA is TGCGCCAGCAGCCCGAACGGCGGCATAACGTATGAGCAGTTCTTC. The encoded protein is CASSPNGGITYEQFF.

The chain links TRBV10-2 to TRBJ2-3, with TRBD1 matching 7 bases. This CDR3 contains 18 residues. The ends lost 0 bases at V and 4 bases at J; junction bases unmatched: 13. Germline V CDR1 and CDR2: WSHSY, SAAADI. The CDR3 region has the DNA TGCGCCAGCAGTGAGTCGAAGGGGGCCTCCCCCACCCCAGATACGCAGTATTTT. This sequence encodes CASSESKGASPTPDTQYF.

This clonotype was recorded a few times. This chain joins TRBV10-3 and TRBJ1-3; D remains ambiguous. The CDR3 sequence is 14 residues long. The germline CDR1 and CDR2 sequences are ENHRY and SYGVKD. V was trimmed by 4 bases and J by 6 bases, leaving 13 bases between them. CDR3 region: CAISVCRSENTIYF. In DNA, the CDR3 is TGTGCCATCAGTGTATGCAGGAGCGAAAACACCATATATTTT.

Ten or more counts support this clonotype. This chain uses TRBV9 with TRBJ2-2; 8 nucleotides agree with TRBD1. Trimming cost V 0 bases and J 0 bases; bases outside gene matches: 1. The germline gives CDR1 SGDLS, CDR2 YYNGEE. CDR3 length: 16 amino acids. CDR3 bases: TGTGCCAGCAGCGTAGCAGGGGGCACGAACACCGGGGAGCTGTTTTTT. Its translation: CASSVAGGTNTGELFF.

This clonotype was picked up many times. J is TRBJ2-7 and V is TRBV5-4, with 7 bases fitting TRBD1. The CDR3 is 17 residues long. Unmatched junction bases numbered 14, after V lost 2 bases and J lost 3 bases. From germline, CDR1 is SGHNT and CDR2 YYREEE (reference sequence). The CDR3 region is CASSLSFTGASGYEQYF. The CDR3 nucleotides are TGTGCCAGCAGCTTAAGTTTTACAGGGGCCTCAGGCTACGAGCAGTACTTC. The full variable domain, with the rest looked up from reference TRBV5-4 and TRBJ2-7, is ETGVTQSPTHLIKTRGQQVTLRCSSQSGHNTVSWYQQALGQGPQFIFQYYREEENGRGNFPPRFSGLQFPNYSSELNVNALELDDSALYLCASSLSFTGASGYEQYFGPGTRLTVT.

Only a few counts were recorded for this clonotype. The gene calls are TRBV9 and TRBJ2-3; 9 bases align to TRBD1. V shed 0 bases, J shed 4 bases, and the junction held 6 bases outside the gene matches. This CDR3 region has 16 residues. Germline V CDR1 and CDR2: SGDLS, YYNGEE. CDR3 amino acids: CASSVAIRQGADTQYF. CDR3 nucleotide sequence: TGTGCCAGCAGCGTAGCTATCAGACAGGGGGCAGATACGCAGTATTTT.

The chain combines TRBV9 with TRBJ1-6; D is unresolved. V dropped 1 base and J dropped 5 bases, with 7 bases sitting between them. CDR1 and CDR2 (germline): SGDLS, YYNGEE. The CDR3 length is 14 residues. This chain's CDR3 is CASSVLVDNSPLHF. CDR3 nucleotide sequence: TGTGCCAGCAGCGTATTAGTCGATAATTCACCCCTCCACTTT.

This clonotype was counted at least ten times. V usage is TRBV5-4 and J usage is TRBJ1-1; TRBD1 is a possible D gene (5 bases). V was cut by 5 bases and J by 1 base, with 15 bases left in between. The CDR3 loop spans 15 amino acids. Germline CDR1 and CDR2: SGHNT and YYREEE (reference sequence). The CDR3 loop is CASRPRTSQNTEAFF. CDR3 nucleotide sequence: TGTGCCAGCAGACCGCGGACATCCCAGAACACTGAAGCTTTCTTT.

This clonotype was detected ten times or more. J is TRBJ2-7 and V is TRBV2; D is unclear. Trimming took off 4 bases at V and 2 bases at J, with 12 bases between the two ends. CDR1 and CDR2 from the germline V gene are SNHLY and FYNNEI. This CDR3 has 14 amino acids. The CDR3: CASSGVAGPYEQYF. CDR3 DNA sequence: TGTGCCAGCAGTGGGGTGGCAGGACCCTACGAGCAGTACTTC.

The chain combines TRBV7-2 with TRBJ1-2; D is unresolved. In germline, CDR1 is SGHTA, CDR2 FQGNSA. The germline V and J ends were trimmed by 1 base and 0 bases, with 12 bases remaining between them. This CDR3 has 16 residues. The CDR3 DNA reads as TGTGCCAGCAGCTTAGGGTCCCCCGGAGCTAACTATGGCTACACCTTC. Translating gives CASSLGSPGANYGYTF.

In this sample, this clonotype turned up many times. The chain employs TRBV12-3 or TRBV12-4 and TRBJ1-1; 7 bases fit TRBD1. The CDR3 is 15 residues long. Trimming took 5 bases from V and 3 from J; bases not matched to a gene: 9. CDR3 region: CASSTRQGRDTEAFF. The CDR3 DNA is TGTGCCAGCAGTACCCGACAGGGACGGGACACTGAAGCTTTCTTT.

By share of the sample, this clonotype is medium-sized (0.01 to 0.1%). This chain connects TRBV7-9 to TRBJ1-5, with unresolved D. This CDR3 spans 12 amino acids. V gave up 2 bases and J gave up 7 bases, with 6 bases separating them. The germline gives CDR1 SEHNR, CDR2 FQNEAQ (reference sequence). The CDR3 coding sequence is TGTGCCAGCAGCTTAAAGTTCCAGCCCCAGCATTTT. It codes for CASSLKFQPQHF.

This clonotype was detected ten times or more. The V gene is TRBV7-2, the J gene TRBJ1-3, with 7 bases identical to TRBD1. The CDR3 totals 13 residues. The trim removed 5 bases at V and 7 bases at J, leaving 5 bases unmatched. Germline V gene sequence: CDR1 SGHTA, CDR2 FQGNSA. This CDR3 is CASSPGTANTIYF. CDR3 bases: TGTGCCAGCAGCCCTGGGACAGCCAACACCATATATTTT. The entire variable domain, with the rest obtained from reference TRBV7-2 and TRBJ1-3, is as follows: GAGVSQSPSNKVTEKGKDVELRCDPISGHTALYWYRQSLGQGLEFLIYFQGNSAPDKSGLPSDRFSAERTGGSVSTLTIQRTQQEDSAVYLCASSPGTANTIYFGEGSWLTVV.

The gene calls are TRBV23-1 and TRBJ2-1, with 14 bases lining up with TRBD2. TRBV23-1 is known as an ORF, though its function is uncertain. The CDR3 sequence is 23 residues long. V trimming: 4 bases; J trimming: 4 bases; junction bases outside the gene matches: 24. This chain's CDR3 is CASSRSRGRLAGGPTNRYNEQFF. CDR3 nucleotide sequence: TGCGCCAGCAGTCGATCCAGGGGGCGACTAGCGGGAGGGCCCACCAACAGATACAATGAGCAGTTCTTC.

This chain uses TRBV5-6 with TRBJ2-1; the D is unclear. Germline loops: CDR1 SGHDT, CDR2 YYEEEE. The CDR3 covers 15 residues. The ends were cut back, 4 bases at V and 0 bases at J, with 11 bases in the middle. In nucleotides, the CDR3 is TGTGCCAGCAGCCCCAGCGTGTTCTCCTACAATGAGCAGTTCTTC. It specifies CASSPSVFSYNEQFF.

The sample holds many counts of this clonotype. V is TRBV28 and J is TRBJ1-4; TRBD1 matches 7 bases. The CDR3 has 12 amino acids. With 6 bases clipped from V and 8 bases from J, the junction kept 3 bases outside the gene matches. The germline gives CDR1 MDHEN, CDR2 SYDVKM. The CDR3 DNA reads as TGTGCCAGCAGAAGAGGGGGCGAAAAACTGTTTTTT. It codes for CASRRGGEKLFF.

This clonotype was detected a few times. V is TRBV2 and J is TRBJ1-6; TRBD1 agrees at 8 bases. CDR1 is SNHLY, CDR2 FYNNEI, per germline. The CDR3 extends over 14 amino acids. The V gene end was trimmed by 7 bases and the J gene end by 7 bases; junction bases not matched to a gene: 6. CDR3 amino acids: CASNPRGQNSPLHF. The CDR3 region has the DNA TGTGCCAGCAATCCCAGGGGGCAAAATTCACCCCTCCACTTT.

Only one count was recorded for this clonotype. The rearrangement joins TRBV5-6 to TRBJ2-5; D possibly corresponds to TRBD1 (5 bases). Germline CDR1 SGHDT, CDR2 YYEEEE. Trimming shortened V by 4 bases and J by 7 bases, and 14 bases separated the two germline ends. CDR3 length: 13 amino acids. In nucleotides, the CDR3 is TGTGCCAGCAGCCCCGGACAACTCTGGACCCAGTACTTC. Protein sequence: CASSPGQLWTQYF.

This clonotype is medium-sized (0.01 to 0.1%) by share. This chain joins TRBV7-9 and TRBJ1-2; D is unclear. There are 12 residues in the CDR3. V lost 5 bases to trimming and J lost 4 bases, with 8 bases between them. Germline assignment: CDR1 SEHNR and CDR2 FQNEAQ (reference sequence). In DNA form, the CDR3 reads TGTGCCAGCAGCGATTCCAGCTATGGCTACACCTTC. This sequence encodes CASSDSSYGYTF.

This clonotype was counted only a few times. V gene TRBV19 combines with J gene TRBJ1-5; 9 bases are a match to TRBD1. Germline V gene lookup returns CDR1 LNHDA and CDR2 SQIVND (reference sequence). Trimming at V came to 9 bases and at J to 10 bases, leaving 13 bases not matched to a gene. The CDR3 contains 14 residues. The CDR3 nucleotides read TGTGCCAGCGAACGGGACAGGGAGCTTGGACCCCAGCATTTT. It is translated as CASERDRELGPQHF.